The 2 T cell receptor beta chains below were found in one sample sequenced in a study of T cell repertoires in cytomegalovirus infection. A single record per CDR3 protein comes from TCRdb applying MiXCR to the reads. The table has 65,000 to 90,000 distinct CDR3 sequences, approximately 3.7% seen once; the top ten hold 3.5% to 6%. The sample consisted of PBMCs. The receptor set was obtained from a human donor in good health (CMV status not recorded). Some clones in this sample may be carry-over from other donors' samples.

This clonotype has a count of ten or more. The chain employs TRBV19 and TRBJ1-5, with D perhaps matching TRBD1 (5 bases). The CDR3 has 17 residues. CDR1 is LNHDA, CDR2 SQIVND, per germline (reference sequence). The V end was cut by 4 bases, the J end by 0 bases, with 16 bases between. The CDR3 DNA is TGTGCCAGTAGTACAAACTCGGGGGGAAATAGCAATCAGCCCCAGCATTTT. Translated: CASSTNSGGNSNQPQHF. The full variable domain, in which reference TRBV19 and TRBJ1-5 provide the parts outside the CDR3, is DGGITQSPKYLFRKEGQNVTLSCEQNLNHDAMYWYRQDPGQGLRLIYYSQIVNDFQKGDIAEGYSVSREKKESFPLTVTSAQKNPTAFYLCASSTNSGGNSNQPQHFGDGTRLSIL.

This clonotype was picked up many times. The chain has TRBV10-3 and TRBJ2-5; no firm D call. CDR3 length: 14 amino acids. Deletions cut 4 bases from V and 4 bases from J, with 13 bases between. Germline V gene lookup returns CDR1 ENHRY and CDR2 SYGVKD. CDR3 nucleotides: TGTGCCATCAGTGCACCCTCTCATGGAGAGACCCAGTACTTC. Translated, it gives CAISAPSHGETQYF.